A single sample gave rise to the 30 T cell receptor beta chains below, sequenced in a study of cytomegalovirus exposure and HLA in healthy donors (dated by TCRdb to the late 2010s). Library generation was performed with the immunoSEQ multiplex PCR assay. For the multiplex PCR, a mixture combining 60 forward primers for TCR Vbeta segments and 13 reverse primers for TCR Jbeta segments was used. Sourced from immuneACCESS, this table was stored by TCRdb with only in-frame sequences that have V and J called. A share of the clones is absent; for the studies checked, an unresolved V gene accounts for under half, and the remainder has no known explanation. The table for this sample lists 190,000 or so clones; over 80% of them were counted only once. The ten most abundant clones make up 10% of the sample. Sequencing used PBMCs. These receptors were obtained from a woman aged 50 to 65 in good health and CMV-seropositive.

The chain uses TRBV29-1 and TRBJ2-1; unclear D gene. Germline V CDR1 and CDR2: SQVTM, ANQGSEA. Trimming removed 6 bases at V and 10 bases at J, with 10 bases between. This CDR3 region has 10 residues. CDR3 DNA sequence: TGCAGCGTATCAGAGGAGGAGCAGTTCTTC. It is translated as CSVSEEEQFF.

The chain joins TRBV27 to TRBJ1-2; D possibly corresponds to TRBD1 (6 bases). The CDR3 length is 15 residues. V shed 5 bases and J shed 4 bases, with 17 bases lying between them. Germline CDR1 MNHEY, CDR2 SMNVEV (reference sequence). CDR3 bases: TGTGCCAGCAGTAGAACAGGGTCAGCCATCTATGGCTACACCTTC. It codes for CASSRTGSAIYGYTF.

CDR3 sequence (DNA): TGTGCCAGCAGCTTAGCCGGGACATCCACAGATACGCAGTATTTT. This sequence encodes CASSLAGTSTDTQYF. V is TRBV7-2 and J is TRBJ2-3; perhaps TRBD1 as D (6 bases). The ends were cut back, 0 bases at V and 2 bases at J, with 9 bases in the middle. Germline CDR1 and CDR2: SGHTA and FQGNSA. The CDR3 is 15 amino acids.

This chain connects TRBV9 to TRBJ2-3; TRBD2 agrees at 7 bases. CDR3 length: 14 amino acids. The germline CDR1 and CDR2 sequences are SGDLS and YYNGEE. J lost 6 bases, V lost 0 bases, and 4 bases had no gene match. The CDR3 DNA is TGTGCCAGCAGCGTAGGGGGGGGTTCGGATACGCAGTATTTT. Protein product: CASSVGGGSDTQYF.

CDR3 loop: CASSFPQGSEQYF. The CDR3 DNA reads TGCGCCAGCAGCTTTCCCCAGGGATCCGAGCAGTACTTC. V and J are TRBV5-1 and TRBJ2-7; D possibly corresponds to TRBD1 (5 bases). This CDR3 has 13 residues. Germline V gives CDR1 SGHRS, CDR2 YFSETQ. V lost 2 bases and J lost 6, with 12 bases in between.

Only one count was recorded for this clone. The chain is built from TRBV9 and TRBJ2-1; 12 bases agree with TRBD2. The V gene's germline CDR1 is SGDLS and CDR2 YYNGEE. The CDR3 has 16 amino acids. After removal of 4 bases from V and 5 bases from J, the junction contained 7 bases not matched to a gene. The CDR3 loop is CASSLRLAGGNNEQFF. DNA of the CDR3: TGTGCCAGCAGCCTCCGTCTAGCGGGGGGGAACAATGAGCAGTTCTTC. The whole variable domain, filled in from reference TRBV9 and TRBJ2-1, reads DSGVTQTPKHLITATGQRVTLRCSPRSGDLSVYWYQQSLDQGLQFLIQYYNGEERAKGNILERFSAQQFPDLHSELNLSSLELGDSALYFCASSLRLAGGNNEQFFGPGTRLTVL.

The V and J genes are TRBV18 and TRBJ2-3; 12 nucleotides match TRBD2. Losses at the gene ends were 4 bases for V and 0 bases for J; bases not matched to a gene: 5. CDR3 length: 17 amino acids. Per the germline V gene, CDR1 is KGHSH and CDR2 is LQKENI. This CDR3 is CASSLSTSGGSTDTQYF. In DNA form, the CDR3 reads TGTGCCAGCTCACTCTCGACTAGCGGGGGCAGCACAGATACGCAGTATTTT.

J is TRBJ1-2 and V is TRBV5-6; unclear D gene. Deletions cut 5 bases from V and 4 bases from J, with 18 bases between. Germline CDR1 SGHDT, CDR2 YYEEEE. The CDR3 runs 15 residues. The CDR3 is CASRPTPGIPYGYTF. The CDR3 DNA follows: TGTGCCAGCAGACCCACACCCGGGATCCCCTATGGCTACACCTTC.

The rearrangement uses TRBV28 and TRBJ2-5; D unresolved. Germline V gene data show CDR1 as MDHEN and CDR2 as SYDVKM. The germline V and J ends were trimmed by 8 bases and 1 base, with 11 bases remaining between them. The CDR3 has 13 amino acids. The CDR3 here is CASLRQGQETQYF. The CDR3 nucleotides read TGTGCCAGCCTGAGGCAAGGCCAAGAGACCCAGTACTTC.

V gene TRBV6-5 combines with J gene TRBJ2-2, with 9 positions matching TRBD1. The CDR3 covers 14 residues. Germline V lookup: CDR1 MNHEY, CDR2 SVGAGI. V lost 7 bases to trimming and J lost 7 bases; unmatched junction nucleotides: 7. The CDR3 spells CASNRDREGGELFF. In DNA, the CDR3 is TGTGCCAGCAACCGGGACAGGGAGGGCGGGGAGCTGTTTTTT.

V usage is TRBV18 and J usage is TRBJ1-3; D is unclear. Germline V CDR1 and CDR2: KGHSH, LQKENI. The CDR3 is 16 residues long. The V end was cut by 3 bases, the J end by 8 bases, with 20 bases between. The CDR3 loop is CASSPSLAREGDTIYF. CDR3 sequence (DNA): TGTGCCAGCTCACCCTCGCTCGCCCGCGAAGGAGACACCATATATTTT.

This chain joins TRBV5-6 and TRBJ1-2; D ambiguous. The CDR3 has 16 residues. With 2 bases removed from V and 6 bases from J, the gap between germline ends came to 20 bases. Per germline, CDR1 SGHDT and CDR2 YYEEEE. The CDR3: CASSLRVIAGWDGYTF. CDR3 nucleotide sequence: TGTGCCAGCAGCTTACGGGTGATCGCTGGTTGGGATGGCTACACCTTC.

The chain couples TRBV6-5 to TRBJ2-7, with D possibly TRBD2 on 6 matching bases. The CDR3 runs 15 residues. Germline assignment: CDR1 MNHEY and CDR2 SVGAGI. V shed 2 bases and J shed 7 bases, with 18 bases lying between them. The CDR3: CASSYGGSFANEQYF. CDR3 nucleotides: TGTGCCAGCAGTTACGGGGGGTCATTTGCTAATGAGCAGTACTTC.

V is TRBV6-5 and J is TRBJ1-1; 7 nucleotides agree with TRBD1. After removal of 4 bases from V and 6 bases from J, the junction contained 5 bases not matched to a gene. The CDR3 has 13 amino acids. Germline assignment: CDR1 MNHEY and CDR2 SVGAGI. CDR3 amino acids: CASSWDSFSEAFF. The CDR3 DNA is TGTGCCAGCAGTTGGGACAGTTTCTCTGAAGCTTTCTTT.

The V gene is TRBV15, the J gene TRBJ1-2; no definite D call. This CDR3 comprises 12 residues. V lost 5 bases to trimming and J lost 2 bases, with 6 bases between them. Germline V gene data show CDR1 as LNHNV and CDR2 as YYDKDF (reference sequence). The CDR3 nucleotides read TGTGCCACCAGCTATCGGAACTATGGCTACACCTTC. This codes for CATSYRNYGYTF.

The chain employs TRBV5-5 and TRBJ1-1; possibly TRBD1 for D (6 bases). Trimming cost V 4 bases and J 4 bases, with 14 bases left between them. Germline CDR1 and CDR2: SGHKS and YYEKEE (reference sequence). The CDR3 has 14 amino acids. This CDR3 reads CASSQQGVGTEAFF. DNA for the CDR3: TGTGCCAGCAGCCAACAGGGAGTAGGCACTGAAGCTTTCTTT.

CDR3 DNA sequence: TGTGCCAGCAGCTCGACTAGCGGCCGAAACAATGAGCAGTTCTTC. This translates into CASSSTSGRNNEQFF. The chain carries TRBV7-2 and TRBJ2-1; TRBD2 aligns across 9 bases. Per germline, CDR1 SGHTA and CDR2 FQGNSA. This CDR3 spans 15 amino acids. The V gene end was trimmed by 4 bases and the J gene end by 5 bases; junction bases not matched to a gene: 6. Full variable domain (remainder filled in from reference TRBV7-2 and TRBJ2-1): GAGVSQSPSNKVTEKGKDVELRCDPISGHTALYWYRQSLGQGLEFLIYFQGNSAPDKSGLPSDRFSAERTGGSVSTLTIQRTQQEDSAVYLCASSSTSGRNNEQFFGPGTRLTVL.

CDR3 region: CASSPQGRSNQPQHF. The DNA for the CDR3 is TGTGCCAGCTCACCTCAGGGTCGGAGCAATCAGCCCCAGCATTTT. The chain carries TRBV18 and TRBJ1-5, with D maybe TRBD1 (5 bases). CDR1 is KGHSH, CDR2 LQKENI, per germline. This CDR3 spans 15 amino acids. The V end was cut by 3 bases, the J end by 1 base, with 10 bases between.

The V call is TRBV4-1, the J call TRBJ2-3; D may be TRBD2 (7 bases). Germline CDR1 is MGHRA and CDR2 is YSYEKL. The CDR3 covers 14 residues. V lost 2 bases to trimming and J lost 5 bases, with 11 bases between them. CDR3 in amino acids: CASSQRGGLDTQYF. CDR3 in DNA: TGCGCCAGCAGCCAAAGGGGGGGCCTAGATACGCAGTATTTT.

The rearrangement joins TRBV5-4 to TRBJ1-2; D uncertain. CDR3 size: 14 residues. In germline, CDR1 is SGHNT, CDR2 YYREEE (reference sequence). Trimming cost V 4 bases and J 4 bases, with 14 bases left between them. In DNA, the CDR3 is TGTGCCAGCAGCCTAACGGGGAGTATCTATGGCTACACCTTC. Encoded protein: CASSLTGSIYGYTF.

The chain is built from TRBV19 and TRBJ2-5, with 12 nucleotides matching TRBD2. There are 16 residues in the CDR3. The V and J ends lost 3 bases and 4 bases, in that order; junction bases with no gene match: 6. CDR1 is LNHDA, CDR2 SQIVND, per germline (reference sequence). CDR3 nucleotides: TGTGCCAGTAGTATTAGGCTAGCGGGGGGGCCAGAGACCCAGTACTTC. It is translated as CASSIRLAGGPETQYF.

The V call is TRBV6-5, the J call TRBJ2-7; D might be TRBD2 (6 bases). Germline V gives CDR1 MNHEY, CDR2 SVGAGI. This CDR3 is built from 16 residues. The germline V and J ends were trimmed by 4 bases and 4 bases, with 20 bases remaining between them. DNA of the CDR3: TGTGCCAGCAGTTCATCCTACTCACAGGCGGGGTACGAGCAGTACTTC. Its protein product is CASSSSYSQAGYEQYF.

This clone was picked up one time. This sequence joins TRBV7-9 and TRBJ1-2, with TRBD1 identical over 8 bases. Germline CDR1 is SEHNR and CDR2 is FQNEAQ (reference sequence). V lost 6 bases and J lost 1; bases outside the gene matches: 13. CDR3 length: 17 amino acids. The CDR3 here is CASRTGTGRYDNYGYTF. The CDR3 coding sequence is TGTGCCAGCAGGACCGGGACAGGAAGATATGATAACTATGGCTACACCTTC.

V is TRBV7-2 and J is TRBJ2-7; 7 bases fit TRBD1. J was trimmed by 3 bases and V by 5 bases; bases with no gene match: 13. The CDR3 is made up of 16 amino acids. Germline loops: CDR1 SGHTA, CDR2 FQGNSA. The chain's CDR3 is CASSLRGGFSGYEQYF. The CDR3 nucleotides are TGTGCCAGCAGCCTCAGAGGGGGCTTCTCCGGCTACGAGCAGTACTTC.

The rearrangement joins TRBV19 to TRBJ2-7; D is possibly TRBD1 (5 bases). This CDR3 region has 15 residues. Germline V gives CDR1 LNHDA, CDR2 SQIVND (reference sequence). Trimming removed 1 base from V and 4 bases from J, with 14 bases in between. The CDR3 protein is CASSIVGRGSYEQYF. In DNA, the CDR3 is TGTGCCAGTAGTATAGTCGGAAGGGGAAGTTACGAGCAGTACTTC.

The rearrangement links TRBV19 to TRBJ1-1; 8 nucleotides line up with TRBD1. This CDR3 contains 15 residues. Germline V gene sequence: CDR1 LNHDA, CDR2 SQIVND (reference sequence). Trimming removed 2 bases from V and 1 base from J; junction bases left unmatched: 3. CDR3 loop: CASSITTGGNTEAFF. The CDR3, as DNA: TGTGCCAGTAGTATAACCACAGGGGGGAACACTGAAGCTTTCTTT. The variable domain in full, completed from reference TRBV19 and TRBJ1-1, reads DGGITQSPKYLFRKEGQNVTLSCEQNLNHDAMYWYRQDPGQGLRLIYYSQIVNDFQKGDIAEGYSVSREKKESFPLTVTSAQKNPTAFYLCASSITTGGNTEAFFGQGTRLTVV.

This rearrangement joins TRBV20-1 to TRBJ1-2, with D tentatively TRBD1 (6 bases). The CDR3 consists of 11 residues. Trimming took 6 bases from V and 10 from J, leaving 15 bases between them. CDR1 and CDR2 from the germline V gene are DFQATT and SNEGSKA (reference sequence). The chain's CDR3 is CSALYREDYTF. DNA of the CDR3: TGCAGTGCCCTATACAGGGAAGACTACACCTTC.

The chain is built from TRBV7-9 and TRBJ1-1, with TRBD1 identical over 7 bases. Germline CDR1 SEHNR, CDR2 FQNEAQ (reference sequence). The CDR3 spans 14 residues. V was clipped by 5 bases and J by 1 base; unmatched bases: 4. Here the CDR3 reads CASSGRTGNTEAFF. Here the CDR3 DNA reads TGTGCCAGCAGCGGGAGGACAGGGAACACTGAAGCTTTCTTT.

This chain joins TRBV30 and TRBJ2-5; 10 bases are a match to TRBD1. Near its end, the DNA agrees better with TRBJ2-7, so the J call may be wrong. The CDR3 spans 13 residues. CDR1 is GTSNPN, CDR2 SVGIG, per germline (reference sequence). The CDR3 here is CAWTETGGSEQYF. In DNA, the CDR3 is TGTGCCTGGACGGAGACAGGGGGCAGCGAGCAGTACTTC.

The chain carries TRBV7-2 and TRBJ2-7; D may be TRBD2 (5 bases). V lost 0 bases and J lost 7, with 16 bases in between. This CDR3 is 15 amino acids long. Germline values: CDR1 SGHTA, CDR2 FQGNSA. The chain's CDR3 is CASSLAAGPGGEQYF. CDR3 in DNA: TGTGCCAGCAGCTTAGCGGCGGGTCCGGGCGGGGAGCAGTACTTC.